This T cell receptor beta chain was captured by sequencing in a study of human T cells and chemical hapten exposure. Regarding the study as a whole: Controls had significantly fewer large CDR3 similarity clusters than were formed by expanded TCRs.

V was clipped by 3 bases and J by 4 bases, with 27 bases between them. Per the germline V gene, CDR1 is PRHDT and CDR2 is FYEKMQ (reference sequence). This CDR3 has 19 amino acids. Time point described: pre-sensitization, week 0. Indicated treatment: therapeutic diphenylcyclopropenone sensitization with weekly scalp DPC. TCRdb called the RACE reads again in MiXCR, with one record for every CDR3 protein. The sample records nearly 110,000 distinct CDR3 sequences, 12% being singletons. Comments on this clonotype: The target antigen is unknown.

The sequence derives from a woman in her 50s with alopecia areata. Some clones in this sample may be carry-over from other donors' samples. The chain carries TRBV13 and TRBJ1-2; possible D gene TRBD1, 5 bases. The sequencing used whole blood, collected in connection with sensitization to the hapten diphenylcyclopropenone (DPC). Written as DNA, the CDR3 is TGTGCCAGCAGCTTCTTCTTATATGGGCAGGGAGGCCGTACCTATGGCTACACCTTC. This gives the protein CASSFFLYGQGGRTYGYTF.